This T cell receptor beta chain is drawn from a study of regulatory T cells in long-lasting Graves disease. As to time point: newly diagnosed GD, antithyroid drugs for less than 3 months. Extracted RNA from PBMCs served as the source of the TCR library. This clonotype was observed at least ten times. Assembly of TCR beta libraries relied on iRepertoire HTBI primers together with Arm-PCR of CDR3 regions. TCRdb reprocessed the multiplex PCR reads via MiXCR and lists one record per CDR3 protein. This sample has approximately 470,000 distinct CDR3 sequences; roughly 15% occur once, and the top ten carry 12%. The germline V gene encodes CDR1 MDHEN and CDR2 SYDVKM. The CDR3 has 17 residues. Trimming left V 5 bases short and J 5 bases short, with 24 bases between. The sample was also reused in another study, on T cells in Graves' hyperthyroidism and ophthalmopathy. From that second work: Graves' hyperthyroidism was deemed stable absent ophthalmopathy progression within 18 months. From stable hyperthyroidism, ophthalmopathy was set apart by a 13 V-J model.

Sequencing used peripheral blood mononuclear cells (PBMCs), obtained at new diagnosis, from a patient treated with antithyroid drugs. The source of this sequence is a man between 40 and 49 years old with Graves disease. V usage is TRBV28 and J usage is TRBJ1-2; D possibly corresponds to TRBD1 (5 bases). CDR3 sequence reads: CASSPSSWDRPRYGYTF. CDR3 bases: TGTGCCAGCAGTCCATCATCGTGGGACCGGCCCCGATATGGCTACACCTTC.